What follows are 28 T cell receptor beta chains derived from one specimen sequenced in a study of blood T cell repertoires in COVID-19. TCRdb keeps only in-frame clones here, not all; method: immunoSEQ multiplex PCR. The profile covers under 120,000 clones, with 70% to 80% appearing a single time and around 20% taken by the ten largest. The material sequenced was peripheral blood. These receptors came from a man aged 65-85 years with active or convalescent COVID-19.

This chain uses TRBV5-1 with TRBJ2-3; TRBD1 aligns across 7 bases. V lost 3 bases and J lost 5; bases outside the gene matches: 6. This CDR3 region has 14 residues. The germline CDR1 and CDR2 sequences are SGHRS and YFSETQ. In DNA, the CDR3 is TGCGCCAGCAGCTCCAGGGGGTTAGGAGATACGCAGTATTTT. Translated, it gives CASSSRGLGDTQYF.

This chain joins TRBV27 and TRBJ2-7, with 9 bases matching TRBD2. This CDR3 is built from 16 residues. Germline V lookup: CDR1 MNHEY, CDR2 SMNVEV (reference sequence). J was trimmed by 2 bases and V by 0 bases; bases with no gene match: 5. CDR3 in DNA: TGTGCCAGCAGTTTATCGCTAGCGGGAACGACCTACGAGCAGTACTTC. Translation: CASSLSLAGTTYEQYF.

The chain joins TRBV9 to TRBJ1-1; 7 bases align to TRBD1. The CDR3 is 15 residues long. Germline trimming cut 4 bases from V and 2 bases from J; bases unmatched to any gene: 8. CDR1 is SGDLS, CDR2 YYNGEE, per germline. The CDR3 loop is CASSPTGTVNTEAFF. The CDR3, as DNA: TGTGCCAGCAGCCCCACCGGGACAGTAAACACTGAAGCTTTCTTT.

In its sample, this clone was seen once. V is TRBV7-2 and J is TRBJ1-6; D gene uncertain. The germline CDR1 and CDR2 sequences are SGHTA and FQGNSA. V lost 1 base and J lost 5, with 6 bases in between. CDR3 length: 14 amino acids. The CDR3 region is CASSLGGNNSPLHF. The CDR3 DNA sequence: TGTGCCAGCAGCTTAGGAGGAAATAATTCACCCCTCCACTTT.

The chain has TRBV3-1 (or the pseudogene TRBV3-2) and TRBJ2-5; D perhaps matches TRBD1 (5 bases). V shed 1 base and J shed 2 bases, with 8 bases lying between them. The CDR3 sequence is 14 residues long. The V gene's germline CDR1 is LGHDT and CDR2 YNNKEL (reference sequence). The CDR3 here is CASSQGGKQETQYF. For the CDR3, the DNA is TGTGCCAGCAGCCAAGGGGGCAAACAAGAGACCCAGTACTTC.

This CDR3 reads CASSSGEATNEKLFF. In DNA, the CDR3 is TGTGCCAGTAGTTCCGGGGAAGCAACTAATGAAAAACTGTTTTTT. The chain is built from TRBV19 and TRBJ1-4; D unclear. The CDR3 runs 15 residues. CDR1 and CDR2 (germline): LNHDA, SQIVND (reference sequence). V shed 5 bases and J shed 0 bases, with 10 bases lying between them.

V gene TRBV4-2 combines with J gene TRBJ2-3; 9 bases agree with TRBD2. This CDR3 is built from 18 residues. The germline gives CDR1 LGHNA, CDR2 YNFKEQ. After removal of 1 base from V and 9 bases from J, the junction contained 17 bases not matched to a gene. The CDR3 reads CASSQVEGLSGGGRTQYF. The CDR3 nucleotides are TGTGCCAGCAGCCAAGTGGAGGGGCTTAGCGGGGGAGGAAGGACGCAGTATTTT.

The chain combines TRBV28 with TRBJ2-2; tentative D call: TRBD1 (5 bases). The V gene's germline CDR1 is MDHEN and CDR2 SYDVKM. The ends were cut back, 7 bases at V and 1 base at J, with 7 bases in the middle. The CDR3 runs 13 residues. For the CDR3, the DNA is TGTGCCAGCATCCAGGGGAACACCGGGGAGCTGTTTTTT. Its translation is CASIQGNTGELFF.

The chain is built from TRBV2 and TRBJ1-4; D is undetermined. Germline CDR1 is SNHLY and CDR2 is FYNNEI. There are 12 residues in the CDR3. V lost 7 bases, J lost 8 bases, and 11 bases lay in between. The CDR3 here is CASNESREKLFF. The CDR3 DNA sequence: TGTGCCAGCAACGAATCGAGGGAAAAACTGTTTTTT.

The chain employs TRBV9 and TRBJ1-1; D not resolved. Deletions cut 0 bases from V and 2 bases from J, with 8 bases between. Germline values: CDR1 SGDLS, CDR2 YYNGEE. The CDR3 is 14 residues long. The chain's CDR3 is CASSVVSVNTEAFF. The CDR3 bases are TGTGCCAGCAGCGTAGTTTCAGTTAACACTGAAGCTTTCTTT.

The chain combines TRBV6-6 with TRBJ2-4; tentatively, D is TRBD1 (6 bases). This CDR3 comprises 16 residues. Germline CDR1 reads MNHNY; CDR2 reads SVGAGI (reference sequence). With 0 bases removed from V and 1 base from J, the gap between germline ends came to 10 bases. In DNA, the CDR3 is TGTGCCAGCAGTTACTCCCAGGGGACGGCCAAAAACATTCAGTACTTC. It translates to CASSYSQGTAKNIQYF.

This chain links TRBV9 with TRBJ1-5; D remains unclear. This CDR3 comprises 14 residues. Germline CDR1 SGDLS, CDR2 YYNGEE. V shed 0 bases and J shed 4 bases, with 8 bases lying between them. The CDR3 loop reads CASSVAGVNQPQHF. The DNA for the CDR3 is TGTGCCAGCAGCGTAGCCGGAGTGAATCAGCCCCAGCATTTT.

The CDR3 DNA reads TGTGCCAGTAGTATTGAACAGGGCAGGCCGTACGAGCAGTACTTC. As protein: CASSIEQGRPYEQYF. This rearrangement joins TRBV19 to TRBJ2-7, with a possible D match to TRBD1 (6 bases). Germline values: CDR1 LNHDA, CDR2 SQIVND (reference sequence). The germline V and J ends were trimmed by 3 bases and 4 bases, with 16 bases remaining between them. The CDR3 covers 15 residues.

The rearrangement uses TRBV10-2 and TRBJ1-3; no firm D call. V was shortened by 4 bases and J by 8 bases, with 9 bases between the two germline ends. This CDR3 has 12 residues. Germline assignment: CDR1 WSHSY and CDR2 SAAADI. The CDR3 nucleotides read TGCGCCAGCAGTGTCGGCGGGGACACCATATATTTT. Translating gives CASSVGGDTIYF.

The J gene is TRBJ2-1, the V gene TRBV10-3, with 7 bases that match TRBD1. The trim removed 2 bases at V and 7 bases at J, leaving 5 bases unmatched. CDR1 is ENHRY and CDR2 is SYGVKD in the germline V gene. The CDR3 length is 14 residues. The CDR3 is CAISEGQVWNEQFF. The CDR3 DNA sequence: TGTGCCATCAGTGAGGGACAGGTCTGGAATGAGCAGTTCTTC.

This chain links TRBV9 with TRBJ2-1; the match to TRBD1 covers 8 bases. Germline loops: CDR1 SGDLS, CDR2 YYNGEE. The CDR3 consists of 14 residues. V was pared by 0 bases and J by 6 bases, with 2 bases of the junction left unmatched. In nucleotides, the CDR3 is TGTGCCAGCAGCGTAGGGACAGGGTCCAATGAGCAGTTCTTC. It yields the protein CASSVGTGSNEQFF.

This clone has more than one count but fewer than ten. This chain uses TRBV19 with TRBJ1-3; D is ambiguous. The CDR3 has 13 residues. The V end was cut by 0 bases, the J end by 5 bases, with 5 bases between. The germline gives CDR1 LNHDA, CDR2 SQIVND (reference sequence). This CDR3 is CASSIDPRNTIYF. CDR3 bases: TGTGCCAGTAGTATAGACCCAAGAAACACCATATATTTT. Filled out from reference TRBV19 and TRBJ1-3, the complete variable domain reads DGGITQSPKYLFRKEGQNVTLSCEQNLNHDAMYWYRQDPGQGLRLIYYSQIVNDFQKGDIAEGYSVSREKKESFPLTVTSAQKNPTAFYLCASSIDPRNTIYFGEGSWLTVV.

The CDR3 here is CASSWDRDYNEQFF. The DNA of the CDR3 is TGTGCCAGCAGTTGGGACAGGGATTACAATGAGCAGTTCTTC. The chain employs TRBV27 and TRBJ2-1; 9 bases are a match to TRBD1. Trimming at V came to 4 bases and at J to 4 bases, leaving 2 bases not matched to a gene. The V gene's germline CDR1 is MNHEY and CDR2 SMNVEV (reference sequence). The CDR3 extends over 14 amino acids.

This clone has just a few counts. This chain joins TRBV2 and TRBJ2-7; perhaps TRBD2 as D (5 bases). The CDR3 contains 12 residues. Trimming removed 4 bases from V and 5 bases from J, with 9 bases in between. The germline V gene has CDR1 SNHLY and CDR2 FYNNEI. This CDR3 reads CASSGMGDEQYF. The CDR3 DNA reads TGTGCCAGCAGTGGCATGGGAGACGAGCAGTACTTC.

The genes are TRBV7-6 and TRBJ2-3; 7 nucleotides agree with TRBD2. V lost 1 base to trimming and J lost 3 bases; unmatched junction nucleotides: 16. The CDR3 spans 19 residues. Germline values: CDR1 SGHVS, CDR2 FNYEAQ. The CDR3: CASSLDSNAGEVQTDTQYF. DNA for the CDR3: TGTGCCAGCAGCTTAGATTCGAACGCGGGAGAGGTTCAGACAGATACGCAGTATTTT.

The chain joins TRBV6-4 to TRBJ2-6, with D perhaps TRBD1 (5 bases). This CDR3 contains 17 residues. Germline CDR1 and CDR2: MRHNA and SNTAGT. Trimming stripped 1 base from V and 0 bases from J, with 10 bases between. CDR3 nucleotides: TGTGCCAGCAGTGACTATGGGGCAGGCTCTGGGGCCAACGTCCTGACTTTC. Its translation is CASSDYGAGSGANVLTF.

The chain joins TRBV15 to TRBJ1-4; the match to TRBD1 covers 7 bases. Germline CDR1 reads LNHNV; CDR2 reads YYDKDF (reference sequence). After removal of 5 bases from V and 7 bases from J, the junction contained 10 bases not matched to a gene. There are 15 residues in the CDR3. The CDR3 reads CATSVTGTVGEKLFF. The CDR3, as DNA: TGTGCCACCAGCGTCACCGGGACAGTCGGTGAAAAACTGTTTTTT.

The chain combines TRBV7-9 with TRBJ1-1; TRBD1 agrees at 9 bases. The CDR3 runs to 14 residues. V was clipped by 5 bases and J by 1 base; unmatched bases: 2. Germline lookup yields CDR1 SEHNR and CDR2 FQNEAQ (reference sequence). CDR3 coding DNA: TGTGCCAGCAGCATGGGACAGGGGAACACTGAAGCTTTCTTT. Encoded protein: CASSMGQGNTEAFF.

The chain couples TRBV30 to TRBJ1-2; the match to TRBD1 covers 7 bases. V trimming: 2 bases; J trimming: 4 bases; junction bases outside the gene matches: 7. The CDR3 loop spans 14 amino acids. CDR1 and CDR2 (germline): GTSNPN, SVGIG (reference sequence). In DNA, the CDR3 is TGTGCCTGGAGTCCGTCGACAGGGTTCTATGGCTACACCTTC. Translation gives CAWSPSTGFYGYTF.

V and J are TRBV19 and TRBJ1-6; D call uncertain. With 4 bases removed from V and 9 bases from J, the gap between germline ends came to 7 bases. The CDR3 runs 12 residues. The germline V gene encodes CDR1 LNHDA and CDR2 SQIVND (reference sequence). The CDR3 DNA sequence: TGTGCCAGTAGTACTGAGCGTTCACCCCTCCACTTT. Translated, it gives CASSTERSPLHF.

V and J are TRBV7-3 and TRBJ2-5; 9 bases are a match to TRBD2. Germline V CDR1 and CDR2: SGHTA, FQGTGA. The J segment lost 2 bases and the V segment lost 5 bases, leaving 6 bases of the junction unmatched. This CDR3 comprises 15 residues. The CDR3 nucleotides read TGTGCCAGCAGCCCGGGTAGCGGGGGTCAAGAGACCCAGTACTTC. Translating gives CASSPGSGGQETQYF.

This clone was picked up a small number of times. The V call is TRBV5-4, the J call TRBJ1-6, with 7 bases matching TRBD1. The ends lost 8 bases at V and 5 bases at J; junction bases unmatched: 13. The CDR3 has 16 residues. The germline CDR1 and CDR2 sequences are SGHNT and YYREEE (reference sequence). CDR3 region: CASTSGAGQNNSPLHF. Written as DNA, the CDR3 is TGTGCCAGTACCTCGGGGGCGGGACAGAATAATTCACCCCTCCACTTT.

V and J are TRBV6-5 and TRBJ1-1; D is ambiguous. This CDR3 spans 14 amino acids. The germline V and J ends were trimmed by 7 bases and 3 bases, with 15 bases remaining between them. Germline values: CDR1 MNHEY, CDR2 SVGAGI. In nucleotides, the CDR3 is TGTGCCAGCACTCGATGGACGGGGTACACTGAAGCTTTCTTT. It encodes CASTRWTGYTEAFF.